Below, one TCR beta chain is given with its context. The sample belongs to a study of shared clonotypes between healthy human individuals. The germline CDR1 and CDR2 sequences are MDHEN and SYDVKM. With V trimmed by 4 bases and J by 5 bases, 6 bases remained unmatched. The CDR3 is made up of 14 amino acids. Samples underwent the assay at deep level. Some clones are missing from TCRdb's copy, which holds only in-frame ones; the method was immunoSEQ multiplex PCR. The sample has 950,000 to 1,100,000 clones; roughly 70% are singletons. The sequenced material came from memory CD4+ T cells sorted from blood. Subset reported: CD45RA-negative fraction. V and J are TRBV28 and TRBJ1-2; 8 positions match TRBD1. This TCR was recovered from a man aged 18-30 years in good health. CDR3 coding DNA: TGTGCCAGCAGTTCCAGACAGGGGCCGTATGGCTACACCTTC. Its translation: CASSSRQGPYGYTF.